Below are 2 T cell receptor beta chains sequenced from a single sample in a study of T cells in Graves' hyperthyroidism and ophthalmopathy. Amplified regions were TCR beta CDR3 sequences from RNA transcripts. First-round RT-PCR of the TCR CDR3 relied on the HTBI primer set. TCRdb ran MiXCR on the multiplex PCR reads and lists one entry per CDR3 protein. The sample has about 640,000 distinct CDR3 sequences, 20% to 25% seen once; the top ten hold 34%. The material sequenced was blood. Every receptor here comes from a man between 25 and 39 years old with Graves' ophthalmopathy.

J is TRBJ2-5 and V is TRBV10-3, with TRBD2 matching 11 bases. J was trimmed by 2 bases and V by 0 bases; bases with no gene match: 8. The CDR3 loop spans 18 amino acids. Germline V gene data show CDR1 as ENHRY and CDR2 as SYGVKD. The CDR3 nucleotides read TGTGCCATCAGTGAGTCAGGACTAGCGGGTGTCGGGCAAGAGACCCAGTACTTC. Translated, it gives CAISESGLAGVGQETQYF.

V is TRBV9 and J is TRBJ1-3, with unresolved D. Germline V CDR1 and CDR2: SGDLS, YYNGEE. V gave up 3 bases and J gave up 0 bases, with 16 bases separating them. The CDR3 runs 17 residues. CDR3 DNA sequence: TGTGCCAGCAGCGATCCGGACCCTAACATCTCTGGAAACACCATATATTTT. It codes for CASSDPDPNISGNTIYF.